This is a list of T cell receptor beta chains from one sample in a study of response to subunit inactivated influenza vaccine. MiXCR was run by TCRdb on the RT-PCR reads, yielding one entry per CDR3 protein. The repertoire includes approximately 500,000 distinct CDR3 sequences, approximately 12% of them detected once, and approximately 14% sits in the top ten. Sequencing was performed on PBMCs from blood, taken 45 days after vaccination. The receptor source for this set is a man aged 50-59 years who received an inactivated influenza vaccine. Both conserved end residues are part of each CDR3. D genes are given only for firm matches. A clone size is listed for some rows: how often the clone was seen (once, few, many), or a class if it is expanded.

j_call	d_call	cdr3_length	clone_size	v_call	cdr3_aa	cdr3_nt
TRBJ2-5	TRBD1	13	-	TRBV4-3	CASSHDRGETQYF	TGCGCCAGCAGCCACGACAGGGGGGAGACCCAGTACTTC
TRBJ2-7	-	12	many	TRBV9	CASSGGTYEQYF	TGTGCCAGCAGCGGGGGAACCTACGAGCAGTACTTC
TRBJ2-1	TRBD2	15	few	TRBV12-3/TRBV12-4	CASSPARGGASEQFF	TGTGCCAGCAGTCCTGCGCGCGGGGGGGCGAGTGAGCAGTTCTTC
TRBJ2-1	-	14	-	TRBV29-1	CSVVAVVLYNEQFF	TGCAGCGTTGTAGCAGTTGTCCTTTACAATGAGCAGTTCTTC
TRBJ2-3	-	15	many	TRBV9	CASSVGLGSTDTQYF	TGTGCCAGCAGCGTAGGGCTGGGCAGCACAGATACGCAGTATTTT
TRBJ2-5	TRBD1	13	few	TRBV2	CASGGQGAETQYF	TGTGCCAGCGGAGGACAGGGTGCGGAGACCCAGTACTTC
TRBJ1-2	TRBD1	15	few	TRBV24-1	CATSAEDRGYYGYTF	TGTGCCACCAGTGCCGAGGACAGGGGATACTATGGCTACACCTTC
TRBJ1-2	-	14	few	TRBV20-1	CSAVIMGGGYGYTF	TGCAGTGCTGTGATCATGGGCGGGGGGTATGGCTACACCTTC
TRBJ2-3	TRBD2	16	few	TRBV7-9	CASSLSGGGGTDTQYF	TGTGCCAGCAGCTTGTCGGGAGGAGGTGGGACAGATACGCAGTATTTT
TRBJ2-7	TRBD1	13	few	TRBV15	CATRGQGAEEQYF	TGTGCCACCAGAGGACAGGGGGCGGAGGAGCAGTACTTC
TRBJ2-5	TRBD2	15	-	TRBV12-3/TRBV12-4	CASSLRTSGWETQYF	TGTGCCAGCAGTTTAAGGACTAGCGGGTGGGAGACCCAGTACTTC
TRBJ2-2	-	13	-	TRBV10-3	CATATVNTGELFF	TGTGCCACCGCGACGGTGAACACCGGGGAGCTGTTTTTT
TRBJ1-2	-	14	-	TRBV12-3/TRBV12-4	CASSPSAPTYGYTF	TGTGCCAGCAGTCCCAGCGCCCCGACCTATGGCTACACCTTC
TRBJ1-2	-	14	many	TRBV6-2/TRBV6-3	CASNLHGQSYGYTF	TGTGCCAGCAATTTACATGGGCAGTCCTATGGCTACACCTTC
TRBJ1-1	-	14	few	TRBV6-5	CASSYGAMNTEAFF	TGTGCCAGCAGTTACGGGGCGATGAACACTGAAGCTTTCTTT
TRBJ2-7	TRBD1	17	-	TRBV7-2	CASSPSIYRDSSYEQYF	TGTGCCAGCAGCCCCTCAATATACCGGGACAGCTCATACGAGCAGTACTTC
TRBJ1-1	TRBD1	11	-	TRBV20-1	CSARSTGVAFF	TGCAGTGCTAGGTCGACAGGGGTAGCTTTCTTT